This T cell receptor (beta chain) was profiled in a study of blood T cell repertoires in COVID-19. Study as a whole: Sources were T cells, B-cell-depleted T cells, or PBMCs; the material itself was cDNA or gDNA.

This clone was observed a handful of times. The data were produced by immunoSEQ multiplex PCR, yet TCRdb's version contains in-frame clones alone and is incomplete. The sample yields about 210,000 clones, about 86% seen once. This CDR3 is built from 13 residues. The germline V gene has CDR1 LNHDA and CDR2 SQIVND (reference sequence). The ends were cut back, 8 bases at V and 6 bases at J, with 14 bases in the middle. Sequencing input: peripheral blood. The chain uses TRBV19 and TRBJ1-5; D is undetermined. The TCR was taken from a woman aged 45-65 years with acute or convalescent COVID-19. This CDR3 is CASHNGRLQPQHF. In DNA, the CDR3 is TGTGCCAGTCACAATGGTCGTCTTCAGCCCCAGCATTTT.